This T cell receptor beta chain was identified during a study of shared clonotypes between healthy human individuals (dated by TCRdb to 2018 to 2021). General notes on the study: A couple of women and three men aged 18 to 49 years were included in the cohort. To increase sequencing depth and limit assay-specific biases, TCR repertoire library preparation and sequencing were carried out by different laboratories using diverse techniques. For each donor, CD4 naive and CD4 memory were each given three plates, CD8 naive was given two plates, and CD8 memory was given one plate. To estimate repertoire size and how much clonotypes are shared between individuals, the study performed deep sequencing of blood TCR repertoires from about 5 healthy adults. Each donor's leukapheresis produced roughly between about 0.85 and 10 billion PBMCs.

This clone appeared once. Its antigen is unknown. It has no much larger one-base neighbor in the sample; base qualities were not kept. Using the deep immunoSEQ assay, multiplex PCR amplified TCR CDR3 regions from genomic DNA. Extracted genomic DNA from each cell subset was distributed evenly across all wells of several immunoSEQ 96-well plates, and each plate was treated as a replicate. For sorted subsets, around 0.2 ug of genomic DNA, equivalent to 25,000 to 35,000 T cell genomes, went into each replicate PCR. Purified libraries were measured with a Qubit 3.0 fluorometer, size-checked on a Bioanalyzer 2100, and measured again with the KAPA Library Quantification kit. Every immunoSEQ 96-well plate was sequenced on a separate single-read 150-cycle Illumina NextSeq 550 flow cell. Per the authors' processing: The immunoSEQ output contained only junctional sequences without quality scores, so filtering could not match that applied to full-length reads. Sequences were annotated with PyIR, a Python wrapper for IgBLAST v1.9, and V/J genes and CDR3 were assigned using IMGT germline references. Any read was removed if the V/J assignment was weak (E-value above 1e-6), the CDR3 was missing, or the read contained stop codons, out-of-frame junctions, or ambiguous translated residues. V3J clonotypes were defined as sequences sharing an identical inferred V gene, J gene, and CDR3 amino acid sequence. To compute the percentage overlap between repertoires, the number of shared unique clonotypes was divided by the size of the smaller repertoire. Richness of each repertoire was evaluated using RTK rarefaction, the Chao1 estimator, and Recon v2.1 estimates of unobserved clonotypes. For all TCRbeta clonotypes obtained by the gDNA method from a handful of donors, generation probabilities were computed with OLGA. TCRdb mirrors the immuneACCESS table, restricted to in-frame sequences. Some clones are absent from its copies; in checked studies, under half trace to an unresolved V gene, and the reason for the others is unknown. V and J calls and clone size are given by that table; D and trimming were obtained from the DNA. A total of 550,000 to 800,000 clones appear in this sample, about 74% of them only once. The top ten clonotypes cover 1.5% to 2% of the sample.

The donors were healthy, HIV-negative adults who had no recently reported acute infections or vaccinations. Every donor was a Caucasian adult residing in Nashville, Tennessee, USA. CD4+ T cells were enriched through magnetic negative selection, after which naive cells were positively selected on CD45RA and the remaining negative fraction served as the memory subset. After blood collection by leukapheresis, PBMCs were isolated using Ficoll-Histopaque density gradient centrifugation and then cryopreserved in the vapor phase of liquid nitrogen. Purity and quantity of every magnetically sorted T cell population were checked by analytical flow cytometry. From each sorted fraction, genomic DNA was isolated and quantified by UV absorbance on a Nanodrop 2000c. Study-level results and caveats: Pairwise subsampling led to the expectation that sequencing depth would affect the degree of clonotype sharing among donors. Because the study included only a small number of donors, the genetic and exposure-history diversity represented was limited. Sampling was restricted to blood, and TCR repertoires in tissues likely differ from the TCR repertoires found in blood. Naive subsets generally had larger estimated clonotype richness than memory subsets did. Rarefaction of sorted-subset datasets indicated incomplete sequencing despite the large sequencing depth. Sharing across four donors was observed for 5% to 6.5% of naive CD4, about 4% of naive CD8, 2% to 2.5% of memory CD4, and over 0.3% of memory CD8 clonotypes. Compared with non-shared clonotypes, the clonotypes found in all four sorted-subset donors had higher generation probabilities.

V is shortened by 3 bases, J by 2 bases, and the region joining them spans 14 bases. From the cysteine up to the phenylalanine, the CDR3 has a length of 15 residues. Just the 45-base CDR3 DNA is kept, in frame starting at base 1. From a lookup of the germline V gene (reference sequence), CDR1 and CDR2 are LNHDA and SQIVND. Sequencing was done on a sample of memory CD4+ T cells sorted from blood. Sample cell subset or site, as interpreted from the label and publication: CD45RA-negative fraction. The TCR comes from a woman in her 30s in good health. Rearrangement joined TRBV19 to TRBJ2-7; too little of a D gene remains to name it. The bases read TGTGCCAGTAGTATGTCCCACCTAACAACCTACGAGCAGTACTTC. Its protein is CASSMSHLTTYEQYF.